This TCR beta chain was recovered during a study of blood T cells in healthy people across ages (dated by TCRdb to the mid-2010s). Regarding the study in general: In model experiments, template switching captured about one uniquely barcoded TCR beta cDNA molecule for every two T cells. Age-related changes in TCR beta repertoire diversity were measured in the study by deep sequencing normalized with unique cDNA molecular identifiers. Using the same blood draw, the study looked at two additional independent replicas of 1 million unique cDNA reads for two donors, one aged 18 to 29 and the other aged 80 or older. Donors were grouped into four age groups: young (average 16 years), middle-aged (39), aged (over 55) and long-lived (approximately 81). To avoid experimental bias, donors of different ages were distributed randomly across sequencing lanes. Study-wide conclusions, independent of this receptor: Estimates of total diversity based on one million sequenced T cells were regarded as lower bounds and as underestimates. As age increased, observed TCR beta diversity per million T cells dropped in a roughly linear way, and a significant reduction was already evident by age 40. The CMV infection status of donors was not known, potentially confounding age-related changes in expanded clonotypes. Bulk unsorted PBMC profiling prevented conclusive comparison of naive and antigen-experienced compartments. There was a strong correlation between observed TCR beta diversity and the percentage of naive T cells measured by flow cytometry. The long-lived group showed more naive CD4+ T cells, fewer expanded clones and increased TCR diversity than the aged group, suggesting age selection.

This clonotype was detected a few times. No cognate antigen has been identified for it. No clone much larger than this one lies a single base away; base qualities are absent. Receptor libraries were prepared by 5' RACE. The sequencing machine was an Illumina HiSeq 2500. A second roughly 6 to 12 cycle PCR used a sample-barcoded 5' primer and a J-beta primer mix. A template-switch 5' adaptor carrying 12 random nucleotides introduced a unique molecular identifier onto each TCR beta cDNA molecule. Each sample yielded at least 2.5 million CDR3-containing paired-end reads. The Mint cDNA synthesis kit, primed by a TRBC-specific oligonucleotide, was used to synthesize first-strand cDNA from all RNA. Following uracil-DNA glycosylase treatment, all cDNA underwent a first 18-cycle PCR with the universal primers M1SS and BC2_uni_R. From the authors' description of their analysis: For normalization, 1 million high-quality reads, each with a distinct molecular identifier, were randomly selected from each sample. Reads with shared molecular identifiers were discarded instead of being binned into consensus sequences. MiTCR, set to a Q25 quality threshold and the strictest error-elimination algorithm, was used for CDR3 identification, clonotype clustering and error correction. Lower-bound total TCR beta diversity was estimated with a nonparametric unseen species model using Euler transformation. The public reads were run again by TCRdb, first through fastp at Q25 and then through MiXCR, and only productive beta chains were kept. Rows merge per CDR3 protein into single entries with the most common DNA and genes. The V and J calls were not made by the authors but by TCRdb's processing. In all, the sample holds over 950,000 distinct CDR3 sequences, and 51% of those were seen once. The ten top clones hold about 21% of the sample.

Donors were under 40 systemically healthy Caucasian individuals from Russia aged roughly 6 to 100 years. Each donor gave approximately 10 milliliters of peripheral blood, collected into EDTA-treated Vacutainer tubes. Ficoll-Paque density-gradient centrifugation was used to isolate PBMCs, with at least 7 million per sample. Trizol reagent was used to extract total RNA from the PBMCs, yielding at least 6 micrograms per sample. For every donor, an aliquot of PBMCs went through flow cytometry to measure the percentages of naive CD45RAhigh/CD27high T cells. The sequenced material came from blood. The origin of this receptor is a woman in her sixties in good health.

The bases are TGTGCCAGCAGCGTTATAGCGGGAGTCGCAGATACGCAGTATTTT. This sequence encodes CASSVIAGVADTQYF. The chain is made from TRBV9 and TRBJ2-3, with 9 bases aligning to TRBD2. The CDR3 measures 15 amino acids from cysteine to phenylalanine. The read is trimmed to its CDR3 DNA, 45 bases read in frame from base 1. Here V drops 2 bases and J drops 4 bases, and the junction holds 5 bases not matched to any gene. CDR1 and CDR2 are read off the germline V gene as SGDLS and YYNGEE.